This T cell receptor (beta chain) was obtained from a study of T cells after somatic rescue of genetic block. Measured with immunoSEQ multiplex PCR; TCRdb has only the in-frame clones, and not every one. The sample consists of about 15,000 clones, under 80% of them appearing once. What was sequenced was peripheral blood mononuclear cells (PBMCs). The receptor was derived from a man aged 18 to 30.

The CDR3 nucleotides read TGTGCCAGCTCACCATCGGGACAGTCTTTAAACTATGGCTACACCTTC. Protein: CASSPSGQSLNYGYTF. The chain employs TRBV18 and TRBJ1-2, with 7 nucleotides matching TRBD1. Per germline, CDR1 KGHSH and CDR2 LQKENI. Trimming at V came to 2 bases and at J to 2 bases, leaving 8 bases not matched to a gene. The CDR3 totals 16 residues. Variable domain in full (rest from reference TRBV18 and TRBJ1-2): NAGVMQNPRHLVRRRGQEARLRCSPMKGHSHVYWYRQLPEEGLKFMVYLQKENIIDESGMPKERFSAEFPKEGPSILRIQQVVRGDSAAYFCASSPSGQSLNYGYTFGSGTRLTVV.